The rows below give T cell receptor beta chains drawn from one sample of a study of post-analysis software for immune sequencing data. TCRdb processed the PCR reads anew with MiXCR; each CDR3 protein has one entry. Of about 540,000 distinct CDR3 sequences in the sample, about a third are singletons; the top ten hold approximately 6%. The sequencing input was blood. These receptors all come from a girl younger than 18 with multiple sclerosis. Each CDR3 is given with its conserved first and last residue. Fields, in order: D gene, clone size, V gene, J gene, CDR3 protein, CDR3 DNA. D genes are given only for firm matches. Only some rows state a clone size, as once, few, many or a class for expanded clones.

TRBD1	few	TRBV7-6	TRBJ1-2	CASSFGTGGDGYTF	TGTGCCAGCAGCTTCGGGACAGGGGGCGATGGCTACACCTTC
.	.	TRBV20-1	TRBJ2-3	CSASRSRTDTQYF	TGCAGTGCTAGCCGGTCTCGCACAGATACGCAGTATTTT
.	.	TRBV4-1	TRBJ1-5	CASSQDSANRVDQPRHF	TGCGCCAGCAGCCAAGATTCTGCAAACAGGGTAGACCAGCCCCGGCATTTT
.	few	TRBV15	TRBJ2-5	CATGGLEMTQYF	TGTGCCACTGGGGGTTTGGAGATGACCCAGTACTTC
.	few	TRBV4-1	TRBJ2-3	CASSQAPAGPDTQYF	TGCGCCAGCAGCCAAGCCCCTGCGGGTCCAGATACGCAGTATTTT
.	.	TRBV5-6	TRBJ2-6	CASSLGYGANVLTF	TGTGCCAGCAGCTTAGGGTACGGGGCCAACGTCCTGACTTTC
.	few	TRBV29-1	TRBJ2-5	CSVEGGEIQETQYF	TGCAGCGTTGAAGGCGGGGAGATACAAGAGACCCAGTACTTC
.	few	TRBV10-3	TRBJ2-7	CAISDRAGRLYEQYF	TGTGCCATCAGTGATCGGGCAGGGAGGCTCTACGAGCAGTACTTC
TRBD2	.	TRBV6-2/TRBV6-3	TRBJ2-5	CASTLGGSQETQYF	TGTGCCAGCACCCTGGGGGGGTCCCAAGAGACCCAGTACTTC
.	.	TRBV20-1	TRBJ1-2	CSARRRDNYGYTF	TGCAGTGCTAGACGCAGGGATAACTATGGCTACACCTTC
.	.	TRBV7-8	TRBJ1-6	CASITDIGSSYNSPLHF	TGTGCCAGCATCACGGATATAGGGAGCTCCTATAATTCACCCCTCCACTTT
.	.	TRBV6-2/TRBV6-3	TRBJ2-1	CASGYSGLGNNEQFF	TGTGCCAGCGGTTACTCGGGACTGGGGAACAATGAGCAGTTCTTC
TRBD1	.	TRBV7-2	TRBJ1-2	CASSPAPGGGNYGYTF	TGTGCCAGCAGCCCAGCCCCAGGGGGAGGAAACTATGGCTACACCTTC
.	.	TRBV6-5	TRBJ1-2	CASSYSRAESYTF	TGTGCCAGCAGTTACTCAAGGGCGGAGAGCTACACCTTC
TRBD2	.	TRBV10-1	TRBJ2-7	CASSESMIGLATLGSYEQYF	TGCGCCAGCAGTGAGTCGATGATCGGACTAGCGACCCTCGGCTCCTACGAGCAGTACTTC
.	.	TRBV27	TRBJ2-3	CASSFPGDTQYF	TGTGCCAGCAGTTTCCCCGGGGATACGCAGTATTTT
.	.	TRBV29-1	TRBJ2-3	CSVEADGTDTQYF	TGCAGCGTTGAAGCCGATGGCACAGATACGCAGTATTTT
.	few	TRBV29-1	TRBJ2-1	CSASLLDEQFF	TGCAGCGCCTCCCTATTGGATGAGCAGTTCTTC
.	.	TRBV20-1	TRBJ1-4	CSARVRAEKLFF	TGCAGTGCTAGAGTGAGGGCTGAAAAACTGTTTTTT
.	.	TRBV2	TRBJ2-1	CASSETRVLIYNEQFF	TGTGCCAGCAGTGAGACCCGGGTCCTAATTTACAATGAGCAGTTCTTC
.	.	TRBV5-4	TRBJ2-5	CASSLEPRGQETQYF	TGTGCCAGCAGCTTGGAGCCGAGGGGCCAAGAGACCCAGTACTTC
.	many	TRBV10-3	TRBJ2-3	CAISESGDTQYF	TGTGCCATCAGTGAGTCTGGAGATACGCAGTATTTT
TRBD1	few	TRBV11-2	TRBJ1-2	CASSSYWDSNYGYTF	TGTGCCAGCAGCTCGTACTGGGACAGCAACTATGGCTACACCTTC
TRBD1	few	TRBV20-1	TRBJ1-5	CSATGVSNQPQHF	TGCAGTGCAACAGGGGTGAGCAATCAGCCCCAGCATTTT
.	.	TRBV7-9	TRBJ1-6	CASSSMRGNSPLHF	TGTGCCAGCAGCTCTATGCGGGGAAATTCACCCCTCCACTTT
.	few	TRBV7-9	TRBJ2-5	CASSRAGRQETQYF	TGTGCCAGCAGCCGCGCGGGTCGCCAAGAGACCCAGTACTTC
.	few	TRBV6-4	TRBJ1-5	CASSPTGVNQPQHF	TGTGCCAGCAGCCCTACAGGTGTCAATCAGCCCCAGCATTTT
.	.	TRBV12-3/TRBV12-4	TRBJ1-1	CANRAWGRMNTEAFF	TGTGCCAACAGGGCATGGGGACGGATGAACACTGAAGCTTTCTTT
.	few	TRBV5-6	TRBJ2-5	CASSPGWQAKTQYF	TGTGCCAGCAGCCCCGGATGGCAGGCCAAGACCCAGTACTTC
.	.	TRBV5-5	TRBJ1-5	CASSWDNQPQHF	TGTGCCAGCAGCTGGGACAATCAGCCCCAGCATTTT
TRBD1	.	TRBV15	TRBJ1-5	CATSTRQGNQPQHF	TGTGCCACCAGCACGAGACAGGGAAATCAGCCCCAGCATTTT
TRBD2	few	TRBV20-1	TRBJ2-3	CSAHTLAGYTDTQYF	TGCAGTGCCCATACACTAGCGGGGTACACAGATACGCAGTATTTT
.	.	TRBV6-5	TRBJ2-7	CASSYFQADYEQYF	TGTGCCAGCAGTTACTTCCAAGCTGACTACGAGCAGTACTTC
TRBD1	few	TRBV2	TRBJ1-2	CASSGTSGTGEGYTF	TGTGCCAGCAGCGGAACATCCGGGACAGGGGAGGGCTACACCTTC
TRBD1	many	TRBV29-1	TRBJ2-6	CSVGPTGVWKPGANVLTF	TGCAGCGTTGGCCCTACAGGGGTCTGGAAGCCTGGGGCCAACGTCCTGACTTTC
.	.	TRBV20-1	TRBJ1-5	CSAFDGEGSNQPQHF	TGCAGTGCTTTCGACGGTGAGGGAAGCAATCAGCCCCAGCATTTT
.	.	TRBV20-1	TRBJ1-1	CSAREADGTDEAFF	TGCAGTGCTAGAGAGGCGGATGGGACGGATGAAGCTTTCTTT
.	.	TRBV10-3	TRBJ2-3	CAISESKGVADTQYF	TGTGCCATCAGTGAGTCTAAGGGGGTCGCAGATACGCAGTATTTT
TRBD2	.	TRBV5-1	TRBJ2-5	CASSPGGAGETQYF	TGCGCCAGCAGCCCGGGGGGGGCCGGAGAGACCCAGTACTTC
TRBD1	.	TRBV5-1	TRBJ1-1	CASSSRLTGGGSTEAFF	TGCGCCAGCAGCTCAAGATTAACAGGGGGCGGTAGCACTGAAGCTTTCTTT
.	many	TRBV6-1	TRBJ2-5	CASSSQSELFGETQYF	TGTGCCAGCAGTTCCCAAAGCGAACTTTTTGGGGAGACCCAGTACTTC
TRBD2	.	TRBV6-1	TRBJ2-3	CASSELAGGPDTQYF	TGTGCCAGCAGTGAATTAGCGGGGGGGCCAGATACGCAGTATTTT
.	.	TRBV5-1	TRBJ2-3	CASLSDSDTQYF	TGCGCCAGCCTTTCTGACAGCGATACGCAGTATTTT
.	many	TRBV27	TRBJ2-3	CASSTLRGPTDTQYF	TGTGCCAGCAGCACCCTTCGGGGGCCCACAGATACGCAGTATTTT
.	few	TRBV7-9	TRBJ2-3	CASSLGGLGPDTQYF	TGTGCCAGCAGCTTAGGAGGGTTGGGGCCGGATACGCAGTATTTT
TRBD1	.	TRBV7-8	TRBJ1-2	CASSPRGQGAKGYTF	TGTGCCAGCAGCCCCCGCGGACAGGGGGCGAAGGGCTACACCTTC
TRBD1	few	TRBV4-1	TRBJ2-1	CASSLLGQNYNEQFF	TGCGCCAGCAGCCTCTTGGGACAGAACTACAATGAGCAGTTCTTC